This T cell receptor (beta chain) appears in the sequencing data of a study of cytomegalovirus exposure and HLA in healthy donors. PCR was performed using 60 Vbeta and 13 Jbeta primers. Assay: immunoSEQ multiplex PCR; the TCRdb copy retains only in-frame clones and omits some. The sample lists roughly 150,000 clones, around 80% occurring once. The ends lost 5 bases at V and 6 bases at J; junction bases unmatched: 3. The CDR3 contains 13 residues. Per germline, CDR1 MNHNS and CDR2 SASEGT. This clone occurred a few times. The source of this sequence is a man aged 25-45 years in good health and CMV-seronegative. This rearrangement joins TRBV6-1 to TRBJ2-2, with 7 positions matching TRBD1. The source material was PBMCs. The CDR3 DNA reads as TGTGCCAGCAGTAGGCAGGGGGCCGGGGAGCTGTTTTTT. It is translated as CASSRQGAGELFF.